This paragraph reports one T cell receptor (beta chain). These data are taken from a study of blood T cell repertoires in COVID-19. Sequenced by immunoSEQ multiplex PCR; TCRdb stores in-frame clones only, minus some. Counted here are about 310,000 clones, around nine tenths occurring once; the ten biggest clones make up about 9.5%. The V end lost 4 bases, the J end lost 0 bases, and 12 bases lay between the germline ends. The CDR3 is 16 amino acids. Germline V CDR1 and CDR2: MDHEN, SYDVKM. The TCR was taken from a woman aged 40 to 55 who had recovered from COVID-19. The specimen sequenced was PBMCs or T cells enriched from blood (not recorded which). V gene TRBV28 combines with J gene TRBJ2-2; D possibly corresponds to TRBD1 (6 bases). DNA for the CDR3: TGTGCCAGCAGTTACGACAGGTCCGCGAACACCGGGGAGCTGTTTTTT. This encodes CASSYDRSANTGELFF.